The present TCR beta chain was sequenced within a study of chemoradiotherapy in HPV16-positive cancers. Findings of the study overall: In HPV16-positive patients, HPV-responsive T-cell expansion tracked better recurrence-free survival. Only two HPV16-positive patients supplied the functional HPV-specificity definition. Non-HPV-specific T cells did not expand in tumors during treatment, whereas candidate HPV-specific clones and E7-related motifs did.

Profiling relied on immunoSEQ multiplex PCR, and the TCRdb table lists in-frame clones only, not all of them. The sample records 25,000 to 40,000 clones, approximately 90% being singletons. The CDR3 is made up of 15 amino acids. V shed 0 bases and J shed 3 bases, with 8 bases lying between them. Germline V lookup: CDR1 SGHNT, CDR2 YENEEA. Repertoires were sampled repeatedly during chemoradiotherapy. As regards this clone: The antigen is unknown.

This TCR was recovered from a human donor with HPV-associated anogenital cancer. The chain links TRBV11-3 to TRBJ2-2, with D tentatively TRBD1 or TRBD2 (5 bases each). This specimen was blood, taken from a patient who underwent chemoradiotherapy. CDR3 amino acids: CASSLDGTDTGELFF. In nucleotides, the CDR3 is TGTGCCAGCAGCTTAGACGGGACGGACACCGGGGAGCTGTTTTTT.